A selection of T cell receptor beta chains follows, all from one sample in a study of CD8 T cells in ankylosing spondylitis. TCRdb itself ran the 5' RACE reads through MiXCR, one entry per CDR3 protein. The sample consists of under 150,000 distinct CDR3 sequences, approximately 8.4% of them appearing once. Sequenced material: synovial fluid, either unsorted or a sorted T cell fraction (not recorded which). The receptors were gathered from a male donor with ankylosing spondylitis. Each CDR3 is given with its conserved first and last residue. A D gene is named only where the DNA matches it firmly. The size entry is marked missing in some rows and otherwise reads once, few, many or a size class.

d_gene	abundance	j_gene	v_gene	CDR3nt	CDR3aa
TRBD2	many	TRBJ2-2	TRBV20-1	TGCAGTGCTAGAGATCCGGCTAGCGGGAGGGCCGGCGGGGAGCTGTTTTTT	CSARDPASGRAGGELFF
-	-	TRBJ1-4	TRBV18	TGTGCCAGCCACGGACAGCGTAATGAAAAACTGTTTTTT	CASHGQRNEKLFF
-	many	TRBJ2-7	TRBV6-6	TGTGCCAGCAGAGAAAGGAGCTCCTACGAGCAGTACTTC	CASRERSSYEQYF
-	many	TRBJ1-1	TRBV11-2	TGTGCCAGCAGCTGGAGGACCGATCTGAACACTGAAGCTTTCTTT	CASSWRTDLNTEAFF
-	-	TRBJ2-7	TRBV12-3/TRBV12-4	TGTGCCAGCAGGGGCCTGGGCCGGAGTGCCGAGCAGTACTTC	CASRGLGRSAEQYF
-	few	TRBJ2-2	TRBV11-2	TGTGCCAGCAGCCGCGGTAGGGGTGACGACACCGGGGAGCTGTTTTTT	CASSRGRGDDTGELFF
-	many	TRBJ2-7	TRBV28	TGTGCCACCCGGGACTCAAGGAGGGAGCAGTACTTC	CATRDSRREQYF
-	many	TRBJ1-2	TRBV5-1	TGCGCCAGCAGCTTGGGGCAGGGTCTTGGCTACACCTTC	CASSLGQGLGYTF
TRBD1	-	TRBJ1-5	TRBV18	TGTGCCAGCTCAGCCCGGGCAGGGGGCGTTCAGCCCCAGCATTTT	CASSARAGGVQPQHF
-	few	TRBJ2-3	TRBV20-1	TGCAGTGCTAGAAGGACGCCGAGAGATACGCAGTATTTT	CSARRTPRDTQYF
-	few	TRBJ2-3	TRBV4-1	TGCGCCAGCAGACAAGGGCTTAGCGCAGATACGCAGTATTTT	CASRQGLSADTQYF
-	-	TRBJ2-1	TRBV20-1	TGCAGTGCTAGAGCCCACCTAAATGAGCAGTTCTTC	CSARAHLNEQFF
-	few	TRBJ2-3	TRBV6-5	TGTGCCAGCAGTTCAGGGACTGGAACAGATACGCAGTATTTT	CASSSGTGTDTQYF
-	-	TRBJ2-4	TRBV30	TGTGCCTGGAGCCTCGGGGAAAAGCAGTACTTC	CAWSLGEKQYF
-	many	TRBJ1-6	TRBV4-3	TGCGCCAGCAGCTTAGGGGCCTCTAATTCACCCCTCCACTTT	CASSLGASNSPLHF
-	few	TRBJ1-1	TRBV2	TGTGCCAGCCTAAGGGGTGGTTTCACTGAAGCTTTCTTT	CASLRGGFTEAFF
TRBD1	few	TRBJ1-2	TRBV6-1	TGTGCCAGCAGGACAGGGGGGACGGACTATGGCTACACCTTC	CASRTGGTDYGYTF
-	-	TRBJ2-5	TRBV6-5	TGTGCCAGCAGTTACGGAAATTTAGAGACCCAGTACTTC	CASSYGNLETQYF
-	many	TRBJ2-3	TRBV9	TGTGCCAGCAGCGAGGGGGCGGGAAGAGATACGCAGTATTTT	CASSEGAGRDTQYF
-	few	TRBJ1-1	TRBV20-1	TGCAGTGCTAGAGGAGACGCGAACACTGAAGCTTTCTTT	CSARGDANTEAFF
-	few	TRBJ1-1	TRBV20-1	TGCAGTGCTAGAGACGGACATTTCGAGACTGAAGCTTTCTTT	CSARDGHFETEAFF
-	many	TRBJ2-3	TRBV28	TGTGCCAGCAGCTTCGAAAGCTTCTCCGATACGCAGTATTTT	CASSFESFSDTQYF
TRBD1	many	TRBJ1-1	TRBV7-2	TGTGCCAGCAGCTTCTGGACAGGCCCCAACACTGAAGCTTTCTTT	CASSFWTGPNTEAFF
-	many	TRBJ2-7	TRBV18	TGTGCCAGCTCACCGGCTGCGGACTACGAGCAGTACTTC	CASSPAADYEQYF
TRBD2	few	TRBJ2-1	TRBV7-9	TGTGCCAGCAGCTTACTAGCGGGTAGTTGGCAGTTCTTC	CASSLLAGSWQFF
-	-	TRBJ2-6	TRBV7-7	TGTGCTAGCAGCCCCGCCGGGGCCAACGTCCTGACTTTC	CASSPAGANVLTF
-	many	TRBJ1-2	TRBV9	TGTGCCAGCAGCGTAGCATGGCAGGGCAGGGGCTACACCTTC	CASSVAWQGRGYTF
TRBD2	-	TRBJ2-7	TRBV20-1	TGCAGTGTTAGCGGGAGAGGTTCCGAGCAGTACTTC	CSVSGRGSEQYF
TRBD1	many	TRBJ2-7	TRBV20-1	TGCAGTGCTAGAATTAGGGGGCGCAAATACGAGCAGTACTTC	CSARIRGRKYEQYF
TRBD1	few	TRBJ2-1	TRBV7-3	TGTGCCAGCAGCTTAGGGGACAGGGGTTCATCTGAGCAGTTCTTC	CASSLGDRGSSEQFF
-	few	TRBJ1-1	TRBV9	TGTGCCAGCAGCCCCAGTGGGGGATCGGGAGCTTTCTTT	CASSPSGGSGAFF
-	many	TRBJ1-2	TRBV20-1	TGCAGTGTGGCTGCTAACTATGGCTACACCTTC	CSVAANYGYTF
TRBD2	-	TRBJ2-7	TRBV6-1	TGTGCCAGCAATGTCCGACTAGCGGGAGTGGGGGAGCAGTACTTC	CASNVRLAGVGEQYF
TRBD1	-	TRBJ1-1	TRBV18	TGTGCCAGCTCACAGGGGGCGAGTACTGAAGCTTTCTTT	CASSQGASTEAFF
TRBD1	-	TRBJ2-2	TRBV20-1	TGCAGTGCTAGAGAAAGCCCAGGGGGTGGTGGCACCGGGGAGCTGTTTTTT	CSARESPGGGGTGELFF
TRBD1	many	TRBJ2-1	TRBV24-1	TGTGCCACCAGTGACTTGGGACAGGGGGCCGATGAGCAGTTCTTC	CATSDLGQGADEQFF
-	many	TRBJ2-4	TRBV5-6	TGTGCCAGCAGCTTGGAAACGACAACTATAGCCAAAAACATTCAGTACTTC	CASSLETTTIAKNIQYF
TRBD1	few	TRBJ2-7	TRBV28	TGTGCCAGCGCCGGGACAGGGACCTACGAGCAGTACTTC	CASAGTGTYEQYF
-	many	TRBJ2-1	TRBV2	TGTGCCAGCAGTGGACAAGGGGAGGCGCGCAATGAGCAGTTCTTC	CASSGQGEARNEQFF
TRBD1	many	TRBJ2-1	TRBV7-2	TGTGCCAGCAGCTTCGACAGGGGGGCCTACAATGAGCAGTTCTTC	CASSFDRGAYNEQFF
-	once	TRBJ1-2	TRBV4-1	TGCGCCAGCAGCCCCCGGACAGTTCTTAACTATGGCTACACCTTC	CASSPRTVLNYGYTF
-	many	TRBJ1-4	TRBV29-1	TGCAGCGTTGAAGGTCAGGGGCGAGGGGGAAAACTGTTTTTT	CSVEGQGRGGKLFF